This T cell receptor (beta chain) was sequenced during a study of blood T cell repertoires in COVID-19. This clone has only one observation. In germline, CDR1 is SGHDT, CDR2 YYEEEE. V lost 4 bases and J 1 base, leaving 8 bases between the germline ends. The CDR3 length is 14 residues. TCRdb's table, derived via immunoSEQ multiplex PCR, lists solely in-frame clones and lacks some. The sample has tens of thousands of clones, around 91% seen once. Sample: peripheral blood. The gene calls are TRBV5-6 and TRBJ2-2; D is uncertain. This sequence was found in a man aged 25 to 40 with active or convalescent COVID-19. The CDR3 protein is CASSRYWNTGELFF. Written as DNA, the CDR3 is TGTGCCAGCAGCCGATACTGGAACACCGGGGAGCTGTTTTTT.